This T cell receptor beta chain came from a study of blood T cell repertoires in COVID-19. Here immunoSEQ multiplex PCR was the method, and the copy in TCRdb shows in-frame clones only, minus some. The profile shows a few hundred thousand clones, 75% to 90% of them singletons. Germline V gene sequence: CDR1 MGHRA, CDR2 YSYEKL. V gave up 1 base and J gave up 2 bases; unmatched junction bases: 2. The CDR3 loop spans 17 amino acids. The sequenced sample was PBMCs or T cells enriched from blood (not recorded which). The sequence was obtained from a woman younger than 45 who had recovered from COVID-19. The chain has TRBV4-1 and TRBJ2-2, with 12 bases aligning to TRBD2. CDR3 protein: CASSQGTSGTNTGELFF. The DNA for the CDR3 is TGCGCCAGCAGCCAAGGGACTAGCGGGACCAACACCGGGGAGCTGTTTTTT.